This T cell receptor (beta chain) was recovered during a study of blood T cell repertoires in COVID-19. Whole-study context: Specimens from acute and convalescent COVID-19 originated in the United States, Italy and Spain. Sources were T cells, B-cell-depleted T cells, or PBMCs; the material itself was cDNA or gDNA.

Per the original data handling: Counts of nucleated cells, estimated from reference gene primer amplification, were obtained. Method: immunoSEQ multiplex PCR; TCRdb's copy keeps in-frame clones and lacks some. The DNA gave D and trimming, while V, J and clone size come from that table. The repertoire holds 200,000 to 250,000 clones, with around nine tenths as singletons. V shed 7 bases and J shed 1 base, with 7 bases lying between them. Per germline, CDR1 LNHDA and CDR2 SQIVND (reference sequence). CDR3 length: 12 residues. Sample: peripheral blood. The chain links TRBV19 to TRBJ1-1; no definite D call. The TCR comes from a woman between 18 and 30 years old who had recovered from COVID-19. In nucleotides, the CDR3 is TGTGCCAGTAAGAGACAGAACACTGAAGCTTTCTTT. As protein: CASKRQNTEAFF.